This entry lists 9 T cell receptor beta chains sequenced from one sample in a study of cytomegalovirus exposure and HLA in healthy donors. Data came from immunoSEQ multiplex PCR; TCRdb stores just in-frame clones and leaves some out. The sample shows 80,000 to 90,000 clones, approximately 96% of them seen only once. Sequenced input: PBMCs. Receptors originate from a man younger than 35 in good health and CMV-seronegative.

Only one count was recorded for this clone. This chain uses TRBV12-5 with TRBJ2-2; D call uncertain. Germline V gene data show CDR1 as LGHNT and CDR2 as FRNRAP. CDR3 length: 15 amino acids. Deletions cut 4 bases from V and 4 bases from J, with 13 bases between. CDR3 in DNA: TGTGCTAGTGGTTCCCCAGCGCGTCCCACCGGGGAGCTGTTTTTT. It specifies CASGSPARPTGELFF.

The CDR3 bases are TGCAGCGTTGGCGGACAGACGAACACTGAAGCTTTCTTT. Translated, it gives CSVGGQTNTEAFF. This chain uses TRBV29-1 with TRBJ1-1; possible D gene TRBD1, 6 bases. The CDR3 has 13 residues. Germline CDR1 is SQVTM and CDR2 is ANQGSEA. With 4 bases removed from V and 1 base from J, the gap between germline ends came to 10 bases. Full variable domain (outside the CDR3, taken from reference TRBV29-1 and TRBJ1-1): SAVISQKPSRDICQRGTSLTIQCQVDSQVTMMFWYRQQPGQSLTLIATANQGSEATYESGFVIDKFPISRPNLTFSTLTVSNMSPEDSSIYLCSVGGQTNTEAFFGQGTRLTVV.

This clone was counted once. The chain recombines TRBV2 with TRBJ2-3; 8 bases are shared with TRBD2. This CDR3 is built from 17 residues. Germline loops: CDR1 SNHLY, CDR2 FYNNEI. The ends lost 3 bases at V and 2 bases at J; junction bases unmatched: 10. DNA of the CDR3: TGTGCCAGCAGTGATGGGGGACTAGTCAAAAACACAGATACGCAGTATTTT. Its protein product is CASSDGGLVKNTDTQYF.

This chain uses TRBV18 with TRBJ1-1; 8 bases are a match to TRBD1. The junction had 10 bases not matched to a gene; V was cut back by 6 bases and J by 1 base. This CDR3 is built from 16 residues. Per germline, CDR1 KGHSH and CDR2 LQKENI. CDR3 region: CASSQIQGVENTEAFF. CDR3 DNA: TGTGCCAGCTCCCAAATACAGGGGGTGGAGAACACTGAAGCTTTCTTT.

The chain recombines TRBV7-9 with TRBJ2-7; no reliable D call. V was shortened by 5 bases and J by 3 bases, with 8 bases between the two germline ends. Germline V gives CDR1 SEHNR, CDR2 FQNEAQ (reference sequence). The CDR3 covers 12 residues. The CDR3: CASSQFLYEQYF. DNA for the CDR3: TGTGCCAGCAGCCAGTTCCTCTACGAGCAGTACTTC.

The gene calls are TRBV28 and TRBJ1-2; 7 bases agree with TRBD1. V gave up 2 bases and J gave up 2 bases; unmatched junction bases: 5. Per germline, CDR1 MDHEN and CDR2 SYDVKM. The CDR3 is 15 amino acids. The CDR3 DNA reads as TGTGCCAGCAGTTTACCCGGGACAGTCAACTATGGCTACACCTTC. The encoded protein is CASSLPGTVNYGYTF.

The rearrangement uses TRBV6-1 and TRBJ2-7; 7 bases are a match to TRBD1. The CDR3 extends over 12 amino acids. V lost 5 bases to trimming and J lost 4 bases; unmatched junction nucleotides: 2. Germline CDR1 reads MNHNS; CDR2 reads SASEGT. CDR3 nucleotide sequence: TGTGCCAGCAGTCCGACAGGGTACGAGCAGTACGTC. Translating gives CASSPTGYEQYV.

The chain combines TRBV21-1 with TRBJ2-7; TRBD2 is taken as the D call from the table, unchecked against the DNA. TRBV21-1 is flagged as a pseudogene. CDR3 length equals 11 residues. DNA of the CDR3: TGTGCCAGCAGCTATAGTTACGAGCAGTACTTC. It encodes CASSYSYEQYF.

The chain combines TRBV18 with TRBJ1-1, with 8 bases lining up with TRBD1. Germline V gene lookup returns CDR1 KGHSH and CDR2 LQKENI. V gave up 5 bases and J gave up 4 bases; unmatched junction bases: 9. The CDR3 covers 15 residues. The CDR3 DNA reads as TGTGCCAGCTCATCACACAGGGGGTGGGGCACTGAAGCTTTCTTT. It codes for CASSSHRGWGTEAFF.